What follows are 28 T cell receptor beta chains derived from one specimen sequenced in a study of breast tumors, draining lymph nodes, adjacent tissues. One entry per CDR3 protein, called by TCRdb with MiXCR from the multiplex PCR reads. The sample includes about 110,000 distinct CDR3 sequences, around 30% seen only once; the top ten take approximately 5%. Breast cancer patients provided tissue from their axillary draining lymph nodes. The material sequenced was axillary lymph node tissue. Receptors were obtained from a female donor with breast cancer. Some clones in this sample may be carry-over from other donors' samples.

This clonotype was found a few times. The rearrangement joins TRBV20-1 to TRBJ1-1; 7 bases match TRBD1. In germline, CDR1 is DFQATT, CDR2 SNEGSKA (reference sequence). V was pared by 4 bases and J by 1 base, with 3 bases of the junction left unmatched. CDR3 length equals 13 residues. The CDR3 spells CSATRQGNTEAFF. In DNA form, the CDR3 reads TGCAGTGCTACCCGACAGGGGAACACTGAAGCTTTCTTT.

This clonotype was observed many times. The chain combines TRBV11-1 with TRBJ2-7; D unresolved. The CDR3 spans 14 residues. Trimming stripped 3 bases from V and 3 bases from J, with 12 bases between. The germline V gene encodes CDR1 SGHAT and CDR2 FQDESV (reference sequence). CDR3 protein: CASSLGRANYEQYF. The CDR3 coding sequence is TGTGCCAGCAGCTTGGGCAGAGCTAACTACGAGCAGTACTTC.

This clonotype was recorded at least ten times. V usage is TRBV7-8 and J usage is TRBJ2-7; no clear D. V was shortened by 1 base and J by 6 bases, with 10 bases between the two germline ends. This CDR3 comprises 13 residues. Looked up from germline, CDR1 is SGHVS and CDR2 is FQNEAQ. The CDR3 here is CASSLGVRIEQYF. The CDR3 DNA follows: TGTGCCAGCAGCTTAGGGGTTCGGATCGAGCAGTACTTC.

A word on this clonotype: No conserved phenylalanine or tryptophan ends this CDR3, so it is likely a read error. No DNA is shown, since the ends of the CDR3 on it are uncertain; the CDR3 is the one TCRdb lists. V usage is TRBV5-8 and J usage is TRBJ1-5; the table's TRBD1 call for D was not verified on the DNA. The CDR3 is 15 residues long, counting both termini. Germline-derived CDR1 and CDR2 are SGHTS and YDEGEE. CDR3 sequence reads: CASSPGQGYNQPQRS.

This clonotype occurred once. The CDR3 does not close with the conserved phenylalanine or tryptophan, likely indicating a read error. It is unclear where the CDR3 begins or ends on the DNA, so no DNA is shown, and the CDR3 is as TCRdb lists it. The chain is built from TRBV12-3 or TRBV12-4 and TRBJ1-3; the table assigns TRBD1, which was not confirmed against the DNA. The CDR3 adds up to 12 amino acids, both ends counted. The CDR3 loop is CASSYGTGGANT.

This clonotype has ten or more counts. A much larger clone lies a single base off, so this may be a read error. V is TRBV20-1 and J is TRBJ2-1; D unresolved. The germline V gene encodes CDR1 DFQATT and CDR2 SNEGSKA (reference sequence). The CDR3 sequence is 14 residues long. For the CDR3, the DNA is TGCAGTGCCCTCGATTACAGCTCCTACACTGAGCAGTTCTTC. It yields the protein CSALDYSSYTEQFF.

This clonotype was counted only a few times. This rearrangement joins TRBV7-6 to TRBJ1-1; D not certain. CDR1 is SGHVS, CDR2 FNYEAQ, per germline. This CDR3 is 13 amino acids long. V lost 5 bases to trimming and J lost 5 bases, with 12 bases between them. The DNA for the CDR3 is TGTGCCAGCAGCCTCAGCCCTGGGACTGAAGCTTTCTTT. It translates to CASSLSPGTEAFF. The whole variable domain, remainder taken from reference TRBV7-6 and TRBJ1-1, is GAGVSQSPRYKVTKRGQDVALRCDPISGHVSLYWYRQALGQGPEFLTYFNYEAQQDKSGLPNDRFSAERPEGSISTLTIQRTEQRDSAMYRCASSLSPGTEAFFGQGTRLTVV.

The chain is built from TRBV20-1 and TRBJ2-7; tentative D call: TRBD2 (5 bases). CDR1 and CDR2 (germline): DFQATT, SNEGSKA (reference sequence). The CDR3 sequence is 12 residues long. V lost 6 bases and J 0 bases, leaving 9 bases between the germline ends. In nucleotides, the CDR3 is TGCAGTGCCCGGACTTTCTCCTACGAGCAGTACTTC. This translates into CSARTFSYEQYF.

This clonotype has ten or more counts. The chain employs TRBV12-3 or TRBV12-4 and TRBJ2-1, with 11 bases lining up with TRBD2. The CDR3 has 16 amino acids. V lost 2 bases, J lost 2 bases, and 2 bases stayed unmatched. The CDR3 sequence is CASSLSSGGAYNEQFF. For the CDR3, the DNA is TGTGCCAGCAGTTTAAGTAGCGGGGGGGCCTACAATGAGCAGTTCTTC.

This clonotype was detected ten times or more. V usage is TRBV7-8 and J usage is TRBJ2-1; 16 nucleotides align to TRBD2. The CDR3 totals 19 residues. Germline values: CDR1 SGHVS, CDR2 FQNEAQ. The V segment lost 4 bases and the J segment 0 bases; nucleotides outside the gene matches: 6. The CDR3 nucleotides are TGTGCCAGCAGCTACCCGGGACTAGCGGGGGGGGGCTCCTACAATGAGCAGTTCTTC. Translating gives CASSYPGLAGGGSYNEQFF.

The rearrangement links TRBV5-1 to TRBJ1-3; 12 nucleotides match TRBD1. The germline gives CDR1 SGHRS, CDR2 YFSETQ. V lost 4 bases to trimming and J lost 2 bases; unmatched junction nucleotides: 4. The length of the CDR3 is 16 residues. This CDR3 is CASSPWDRGPGNTIYF. The CDR3 DNA reads as TGCGCCAGCAGCCCCTGGGACAGGGGGCCTGGAAACACCATATATTTT.

In regard to this clonotype: Its ends do not fully match the called genes, so a read error is possible. Here the CDR3 reads CSASRNADTPYF. Here the CDR3 DNA reads TGCAGTGCTAGCAGAAACGCAGATACGCCGTATTTT. The chain combines TRBV20-1 with TRBJ2-3, with no clear D. The CDR3 covers 12 residues. Germline V lookup: CDR1 DFQATT, CDR2 SNEGSKA (reference sequence).

This clonotype came up a few times. The chain links TRBV2 to TRBJ2-3; 16 bases agree with TRBD2. The CDR3 runs 18 residues. V was clipped by 5 bases and J by 3 bases; unmatched bases: 8. Looked up from germline, CDR1 is SNHLY and CDR2 is FYNNEI. The CDR3: CASSPGLAGGPGTDTQYF. DNA for the CDR3: TGTGCCAGCAGTCCGGGACTAGCGGGAGGGCCGGGAACAGATACGCAGTATTTT.

There are a few counts of this clonotype. The chain has TRBV7-9 and TRBJ1-1; the match to TRBD1 covers 8 bases. V lost 4 bases, J lost 0 bases, and 19 bases stayed unmatched. Germline CDR1 is SEHNR and CDR2 is FQNEAQ (reference sequence). The CDR3 is 20 residues long. As DNA, the CDR3 is TGTGCCAGCAGCTCCAAACCATCCCAAACAGGGGGATGGATGAACACTGAAGCTTTCTTT. Protein product: CASSSKPSQTGGWMNTEAFF.

Points on this clonotype: The junction shows a germline mismatch at one end, possibly a read error. The V and J genes are TRBV29-1 and TRBJ2-3; no reliable D call. The CDR3 length is 13 residues. CDR1 is SQVTM, CDR2 ANQGSEA, per germline. The CDR3 here is CSVSEAGTDTQYF. CDR3 DNA sequence: TGCAGCGTTTCCGAGGCAGGCACAGATACGCAGTATTTC.

Remarks on this clonotype: A much more abundant neighbour one base away suggests this may be a read error. The V gene is TRBV6-5, the J gene TRBJ2-7; possibly TRBD2 for D (6 bases). The CDR3 extends over 13 amino acids. Per the germline V gene, CDR1 is MNHEY and CDR2 is SVGAGI. The CDR3 DNA reads as TGTGCCAACAGTCACGGGGGACCGGTCGAGCAGTACTTC. Translation: CANSHGGPVEQYF.

The chain carries TRBV7-2 and TRBJ2-5, with 7 bases identical to TRBD2. Germline CDR1 SGHTA, CDR2 FQGNSA. Unmatched junction bases numbered 7, after V lost 2 bases and J lost 4 bases. CDR3 size: 15 residues. The CDR3 loop reads CASSLWLAVGETQYF. In DNA form, the CDR3 reads TGTGCCAGCAGCTTATGGCTAGCGGTGGGAGAGACCCAGTACTTC.

In its sample, this clonotype was seen many times. The chain combines TRBV4-3 with TRBJ1-2, with D maybe TRBD1 (5 bases). V shed 1 base and J shed 4 bases, with 19 bases lying between them. The CDR3 is made up of 17 amino acids. Germline loops: CDR1 LGHNA, CDR2 YSLEER. The CDR3 nucleotides read TGCGCCAGCAGCCAAGGGGTGGGGCCCCCCCTAGGCTATGGCTACACCTTC. Amino acids: CASSQGVGPPLGYGYTF.

This clonotype was observed many times. The chain is built from TRBV5-1 and TRBJ1-5; D is perhaps TRBD1 (6 bases). Germline CDR1 and CDR2: SGHRS and YFSETQ. CDR3 length: 14 amino acids. Deletions cut 0 bases from V and 4 bases from J, with 8 bases between. The CDR3: CASSLGTDNQPQHF. The DNA for the CDR3 is TGCGCCAGCAGCTTGGGGACAGATAATCAGCCCCAGCATTTT.

V and J are TRBV7-9 and TRBJ2-7; D is perhaps TRBD2 (6 bases). The V end lost 5 bases, the J end lost 0 bases, and 8 bases lay between the germline ends. Germline V gene lookup returns CDR1 SEHNR and CDR2 FQNEAQ (reference sequence). The CDR3 has 13 residues. The chain's CDR3 is CASSGGSSYEQYF. For the CDR3, the DNA is TGTGCCAGCAGCGGAGGGAGCTCCTACGAGCAGTACTTC.

This clonotype has a count of ten or more. Just one base apart from a much larger clone, this may be a read error. J is TRBJ1-2 and V is TRBV5-8; D is perhaps TRBD1 (5 bases). CDR1 and CDR2 from the germline V gene are SGHTS and YDEGEE. There are 16 residues in the CDR3. Trimming removed 4 bases from V and 5 bases from J, with 21 bases in between. The CDR3 protein is CASSPTGPLGGYGYTF. DNA of the CDR3: TGTGCCAGCAGCCCCACTGGACCGCTTGGGGGGTATGGCTACACCTTC.

This clonotype was recorded at least ten times. CDR3 bases: TGTGCCAGCAGCCGGCTAGCGGGGGGAATGGATACGCAGTATTTT. It encodes CASSRLAGGMDTQYF. The rearrangement joins TRBV3-1 to TRBJ2-3; 11 bases line up with TRBD2. V shed 4 bases, J shed 6 bases, and the junction held 6 bases outside the gene matches. The CDR3 length is 15 residues. Germline-derived CDR1 and CDR2 are LGHDT and YNNKEL (reference sequence).

Many counts were recorded for this clonotype. This chain links TRBV12-3 or TRBV12-4 with TRBJ2-1, with TRBD2 matching over 9 bases. V shed 1 base and J 10 bases; nucleotides not matched to a gene: 8. This CDR3 is 15 amino acids long. The DNA for the CDR3 is TGTGCCAGCAGTTTAGGGGGCACGCTAGCGGGGGAGCAGTTCTTC. Protein sequence: CASSLGGTLAGEQFF.

This clonotype was picked up a small number of times. A read error may account for a junction end that differs from germline. The chain uses TRBV27 and TRBJ1-1; the D is unclear. This CDR3 has 12 residues. CDR1 is MNHEY and CDR2 is SMNVEV in the germline V gene (reference sequence). The CDR3 DNA follows: TGTGCCAGCAGCCTCTCGAACGCTGAAGCTTTCTTT. This codes for CASSLSNAEAFF.

The rearrangement links TRBV19 to TRBJ2-3; 10 bases are shared with TRBD1. This CDR3 comprises 13 residues. The germline V gene has CDR1 LNHDA and CDR2 SQIVND (reference sequence). The J segment lost 7 bases and the V segment lost 8 bases, leaving 6 bases of the junction unmatched. CDR3 region: CASGTGERNTQYF. In DNA form, the CDR3 reads TGTGCCAGTGGGACAGGGGAGCGGAATACGCAGTATTTT.

The table lists this clonotype with many counts. The chain uses TRBV6-5 and TRBJ2-1, with 10 bases identical to TRBD2. The V segment lost 0 bases and the J segment 4 bases; nucleotides outside the gene matches: 9. The CDR3 is 18 amino acids. The germline V gene has CDR1 MNHEY and CDR2 SVGAGI. CDR3 coding DNA: TGTGCCAGCAGTTACTCGATTCCCCAAGCGGGGGGGTACAATGAGCAGTTCTTC. This translates into CASSYSIPQAGGYNEQFF.

This clonotype was picked up many times. This rearrangement joins TRBV3-2 to TRBJ1-3; TRBD1 was called by the table and not checked on the DNA. TRBV3-2 is a pseudogene segment. The CDR3 extends over 15 amino acids. The CDR3 DNA follows: TGTGCCAGCAGCCGACCGGGACCATCTGGAAACACCATATATTTT. Translating gives CASSRPGPSGNTIYF.

This clonotype was observed at least ten times. V usage is TRBV20-1 and J usage is TRBJ2-5, with D perhaps matching TRBD2 (6 bases). Germline V gives CDR1 DFQATT, CDR2 SNEGSKA (reference sequence). CDR3 length: 13 amino acids. Trimming took off 3 bases at V and 2 bases at J, with 10 bases between the two ends. In nucleotides, the CDR3 is TGCAGTGCTAGCTTACTAGCACAAGAGACCCAGTACTTC. Translation gives CSASLLAQETQYF.